A selection of T cell receptor beta chains follows, all from one sample in a study of T cell repertoires in cytomegalovirus infection. A single record per CDR3 protein comes from TCRdb applying MiXCR to the reads. The sample has about 310,000 distinct CDR3 sequences, 20% to 25% seen once; the top ten hold 13%. The antigens of these receptors remain unknown. The sample here was cultured PBMCs, taken from culture after CMV antigen stimulation. Receptor source: a human donor in good health (CMV status not recorded). Some clones in this sample may be carry-over from other donors' samples. CDR3s include the opening cysteine and the closing phenylalanine or tryptophan. The order of the fields is J gene, V gene, D gene, clone size, CDR3 DNA, CDR3 protein. D genes are given only for firm matches. Rows may omit the clone size; those that give it use once, few, many or a size class.

TRBJ2-3	TRBV28	TRBD2	few	TGTGCCAGCAGTACGCCGGGACTAGCGGCGGGCACAGATACGCAGTATTTT	CASSTPGLAAGTDTQYF
TRBJ2-3	TRBV7-2	TRBD2	few	TGTGCCAGCAGCTTAGGGCTAGCGGGAGGGGGGGCAGATACGCAGTATTTT	CASSLGLAGGGADTQYF
TRBJ1-4	TRBV4-1	-	-	TGCGCCAGCAGCCAAGCGAGAACAACTAATGAAAAACTGTTTTTT	CASSQARTTNEKLFF
TRBJ2-1	TRBV7-6	TRBD1	few	TGTGCCAGCAGCGGGACAGGGCTCAATGAGCAGTTCTTC	CASSGTGLNEQFF
TRBJ2-5	TRBV7-9	-	many	TGTGCCAGCAGCTTAGATCGCACGTACCAAGAGACCCAGTACTTC	CASSLDRTYQETQYF
TRBJ1-2	TRBV7-6	TRBD1	few	TGTGCCAGCAGCCGCGGATCGACAGGGAATGGCTACACCTTC	CASSRGSTGNGYTF
TRBJ1-2	TRBV4-1	TRBD1	-	TGCGCCAGCAGCCAAGTTTCGGACAGGGAAGGCTACACCTTC	CASSQVSDREGYTF
TRBJ2-7	TRBV7-9	TRBD2	many	TGTGCCAGCAGCTCGGGACTAGACTACGAGCAGTACTTC	CASSSGLDYEQYF
TRBJ2-7	TRBV6-5	TRBD1	-	TGTGCCAGCAGAAACGGACAGGGAGTCCCCTACGAGCAGTACTTC	CASRNGQGVPYEQYF
TRBJ1-6	TRBV7-9	TRBD1	few	TGTGCCAGCAGCTTAGAAGGACAGGTGAATTCACCCCTCCACTTT	CASSLEGQVNSPLHF
TRBJ2-2	TRBV7-7	-	-	TGTGCCAGCAGCCGCCGGTCTAACACCGGGGAGCTGTTTTTT	CASSRRSNTGELFF
TRBJ1-5	TRBV19	-	-	TGTGCCAGTAGAGAAGCAGGCCTCAATCAGCCCCAGCATTTT	CASREAGLNQPQHF
TRBJ1-1	TRBV7-2	-	-	TGTGCCAGCGGCTCTGATGGCAGGGTGGCTGAAGCTTTCTTT	CASGSDGRVAEAFF
TRBJ2-5	TRBV12-3/TRBV12-4	-	-	TGTGCCAGCAGTTTAGGGCCCTCCCCCCAGTACTTC	CASSLGPSPQYF
TRBJ2-1	TRBV4-1	TRBD2	many	TGCGCCAGCAGCCAGCTGGATATGGGACTAGCGGGAGAGCAGTTCTTC	CASSQLDMGLAGEQFF
TRBJ2-3	TRBV27	-	few	TGTGCCAGCAGTTTAGCCCGACTCGATACGCAGTATTTT	CASSLARLDTQYF
TRBJ1-2	TRBV4-1	TRBD1	many	TGCGCCACCTCCTTAGCCGCCGGACAGGCAGCTAACTATGGCTACACCTTC	CATSLAAGQAANYGYTF
TRBJ2-2	TRBV7-2	TRBD2	many	TGTGCCAGCAGCTTAGCGGCTCTAGCGGGAGGTAAAGCCGGGGAGCTGTTTTTT	CASSLAALAGGKAGELFF
TRBJ1-1	TRBV7-2	-	few	TGTGCCAGCAGTTGGATGGAGAACACTGAAGCTTTCTTT	CASSWMENTEAFF
TRBJ2-1	TRBV6-8	TRBD2	-	TGTGCCAGCAGAGACATGGGGAGGGATGAGCAGTTCTTC	CASRDMGRDEQFF
TRBJ2-1	TRBV7-9	TRBD1	-	TGTGCCAGCAGCGGAACACCGGGACAGGGTTCCCATGAGCAGTTCTTC	CASSGTPGQGSHEQFF
TRBJ2-1	TRBV6-2/TRBV6-3	TRBD2	few	TGTGCCAGCAGTTATGATTCGGGAGGATCCTACAATGAGCAGTTCTTC	CASSYDSGGSYNEQFF
TRBJ2-2	TRBV6-2/TRBV6-3	TRBD1	few	TGTGCCAGCAGCCCACCGACAGGGAGGGAGCTGTTTTTT	CASSPPTGRELFF
TRBJ1-4	TRBV7-2	TRBD1	many	TGTGCCAGCAGCTTAGGACAGGGGTTGACTAATGAAAAACTGTTTTTT	CASSLGQGLTNEKLFF
TRBJ2-7	TRBV19	-	-	TGTGCCAGTGGGGACCCCCAACCCCCCTACGAGCAGTACTTC	CASGDPQPPYEQYF
TRBJ2-3	TRBV11-1	TRBD2	few	TGTGCCAGCAGCTCTAGCGGGAGGGCAAGCACAGATACGCAGTATTTT	CASSSSGRASTDTQYF
TRBJ1-5	TRBV7-2	-	many	TGTGCCAGCAGCGTACGGGGCAATCAGCCCCAGCATTTT	CASSVRGNQPQHF
TRBJ1-1	TRBV7-2	TRBD1	many	TGTGCCAGCAGCGGGATCGTGTCAGGGGGTATGAACACTGAAGCTTTCTTT	CASSGIVSGGMNTEAFF
TRBJ2-5	TRBV7-2	-	many	TGTGCCAGCAGCTTAGTACCAGGGCCCAAGGACAAGGAGACCCAGTACTTC	CASSLVPGPKDKETQYF
TRBJ2-1	TRBV6-2/TRBV6-3	-	-	TGTGCCAGCAGTTACTCTGCGAATCTCGCCTACAATGAGCAGTTCTTC	CASSYSANLAYNEQFF
TRBJ2-5	TRBV7-2	-	large	TGTGCCAGCAGCCTTGGGGGGGCCCAAGAGACCCAGTACTTC	CASSLGGAQETQYF
TRBJ2-7	TRBV6-1	-	few	TGTGCCAGCAGTCCGGACATCTCCTACGAGCAGTACTTC	CASSPDISYEQYF
TRBJ2-1	TRBV7-2	-	many	TGTGCCAGCAGCTTAGGGCCTACCTCCTACAATGAGCAGTTCTTC	CASSLGPTSYNEQFF